The present entry profiles one T cell receptor (beta chain) with its context. No antigen is known for it. A junction boundary mismatches the germline segment, possibly from a read error. The split of CD4+ cells yielded CD45RA+ naive and CD45RA-negative memory subsets. This entry is derived from a study of shared clonotypes between healthy human individuals. CDR1 and CDR2 (germline): SGHTA, FQGNSA. The CDR3 is made up of 19 amino acids. Study-level findings and limits: Sharing across a handful of donors was seen in 5% to 5.5% of naive CD4 clonotypes.

At a deep level, the assay was run. In the authors' methods: ImmunoSEQ yielded junction-only sequences lacking quality scores, so filtering differed. Clones were sequenced by immunoSEQ multiplex PCR, and TCRdb holds only the in-frame ones, with some missing. V and J calls and clone size are given by that table; D and trimming were obtained from the DNA. The data show approximately 2,300,000 clones, about nine tenths seen once. Material for sequencing was naive CD4+ T cells from PBMCs. Indicated subset: CD45RA+ positively selected. The clonotype originates from a man between 18 and 35 years old in good health. Some clones in this sample may be carry-over from other donors' samples. This chain links TRBV7-2 with TRBJ2-7; 8 bases line up with TRBD1. In DNA, the CDR3 is TGTGCCAGCAGTTTAGCCAGCCATCCTCCGGGACAGGCCTCCTACGAGCAGTACTTC. Amino acid sequence: CASSLASHPPGQASYEQYF. The variable domain in full, with the rest retrieved from reference TRBV7-2 and TRBJ2-7, is GAGVSQSPSNKVTEKGKDVELRCDPISGHTALYWYRQSLGQGLEFLIYFQGNSAPDKSGLPSDRFSAERTGGSVSTLTIQRTQQEDSAVYLCASSLASHPPGQASYEQYFGPGTRLTVT.